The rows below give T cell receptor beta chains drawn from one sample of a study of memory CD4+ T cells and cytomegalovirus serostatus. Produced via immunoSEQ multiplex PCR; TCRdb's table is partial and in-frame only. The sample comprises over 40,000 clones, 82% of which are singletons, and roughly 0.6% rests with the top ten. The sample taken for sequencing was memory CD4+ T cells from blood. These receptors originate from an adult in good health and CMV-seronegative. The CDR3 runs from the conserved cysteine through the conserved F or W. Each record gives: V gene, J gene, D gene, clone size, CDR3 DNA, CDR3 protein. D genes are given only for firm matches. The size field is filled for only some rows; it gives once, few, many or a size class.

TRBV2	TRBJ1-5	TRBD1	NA	TGTGCCAGCGGGGGAAGACAGGGGAGCCAGCCCCAGCATTTT	CASGGRQGSQPQHF
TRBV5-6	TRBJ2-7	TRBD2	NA	TGTGCCAGCAGCGTGGGACTAGCGGGGGGGCTTGGTTACGAGCAGTACTTC	CASSVGLAGGLGYEQYF
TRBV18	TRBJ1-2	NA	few	TGTGCCAGCTCTAGGACTCAAGAAGCAGGCTACACCTTC	CASSRTQEAGYTF
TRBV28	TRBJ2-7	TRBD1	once	TGTGCCAGCATAAGGAAGGGACAGGGAACCTACGAGCAGTACTTC	CASIRKGQGTYEQYF
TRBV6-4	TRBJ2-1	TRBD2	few	TGTGCCAGCAAGGGACTAGCCTCGAATGAGCAGTTCTTC	CASKGLASNEQFF
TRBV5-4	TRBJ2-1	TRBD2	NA	TGTGCCAGCAGGGCCGGGGGACTAGCTTGGCATGAGCAGTTCTTC	CASRAGGLAWHEQFF
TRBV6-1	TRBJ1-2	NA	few	TGTGCCAGCAGGGGGTCAGCTGCTAACTATGGCTACACCTTC	CASRGSAANYGYTF
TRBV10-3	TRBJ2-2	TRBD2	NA	TGTGCCATCAGTGAGTTACGGACTAGCGGGGGACGCGGGGAGCTGTTTTTT	CAISELRTSGGRGELFF
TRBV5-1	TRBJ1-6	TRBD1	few	TGCGCCAGCAGCCCCCAGGGGGCCGAACCCCTCCACTTT	CASSPQGAEPLHF
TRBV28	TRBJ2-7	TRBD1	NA	TGTGCCAGCAGCCCCGGGACAGTACTTTACGAGCAGTACTTC	CASSPGTVLYEQYF
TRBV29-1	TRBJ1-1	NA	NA	TGCAGCGTTGGTCTTGGCAGGGACACTGAAGCTTTCTTT	CSVGLGRDTEAFF
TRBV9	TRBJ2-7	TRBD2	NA	TGTGCCAGCAGCTCTCTGACGGGCGGGGGTGAGCAGTACTTC	CASSSLTGGGEQYF
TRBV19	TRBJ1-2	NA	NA	TGTGCCAGTAGTATCAATCCGGCCTCCCCCATCCTTGGCACCTTC	CASSINPASPILGTF
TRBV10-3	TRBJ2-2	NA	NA	TGTGCCATCAGTGAGCGTTCTCGGTTAGGTACCGGGGAGCTGTTTTTT	CAISERSRLGTGELFF
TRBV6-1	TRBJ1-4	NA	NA	TGTGCCAGCAGGAGCGACCTTAGCGAAAAACTGTTTTTT	CASRSDLSEKLFF
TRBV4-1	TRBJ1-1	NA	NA	TGCGCCAGCAGCCACCTAGGACAGATCTACACTGAAGCTTTCTTT	CASSHLGQIYTEAFF
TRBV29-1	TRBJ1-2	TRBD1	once	TGCAGCACCTGGGACAGGAAAAACTATGGCTACACCTTC	CSTWDRKNYGYTF
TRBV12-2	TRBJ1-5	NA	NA	TGTGCAAGTCGCTTTTCATTCCCCAACGGGGTCTATTATAGCAATCAGCCCCAGCATTTT	CASRFSFPNGVYYSNQPQHF
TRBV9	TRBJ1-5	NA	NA	TGTGCCAGCAGCGTGGGCCCAGACATCAATCAGCCCCAGCATTTT	CASSVGPDINQPQHF
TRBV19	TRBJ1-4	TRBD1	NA	TGTGCCAGTAGTCGCGGGACAGGGACCAGGAGGGGGGAAAAACTGTTTTTT	CASSRGTGTRRGEKLFF
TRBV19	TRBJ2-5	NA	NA	TGTGCCAGTAATTCCCTCGGACAAAACCAAGAGACCCAGTACTTC	CASNSLGQNQETQYF
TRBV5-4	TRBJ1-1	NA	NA	TGTGCCAGCAGCTCAAGGGGGGGGACGACTGAAGCTTTCTTT	CASSSRGGTTEAFF
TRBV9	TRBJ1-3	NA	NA	TGTGCCAGCAGCCCTAGGGGGGATTTT	CASSPRGDF
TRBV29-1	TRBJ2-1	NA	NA	TGCAGCGTTGAAGATCGCGACATCTACAATGAGCAGTTCTTC	CSVEDRDIYNEQFF
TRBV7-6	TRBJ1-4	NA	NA	TGTGCCAGCAGCTCACTCCCGGGACGGACTAATGAAAAACTGTTTTTT	CASSSLPGRTNEKLFF
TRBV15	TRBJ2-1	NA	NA	TGTGCCACCAGCAAGCAGAAATACAATGAGCAGTTCTTC	CATSKQKYNEQFF
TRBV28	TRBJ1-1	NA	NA	TGTGCCAGCACCTCTCCCCAGGGTGAAGCTTTCTTT	CASTSPQGEAFF
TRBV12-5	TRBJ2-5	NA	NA	TGTGCTAGTGGTCCCTCCGAGCGTATTCAAGAGACCCAGTACTTC	CASGPSERIQETQYF
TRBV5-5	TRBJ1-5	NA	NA	TGTGCCAGCAGCTTTTCGGGGGGAAGCAATCAGCCCCAGCATTTT	CASSFSGGSNQPQHF
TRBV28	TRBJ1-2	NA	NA	TGTGCCAGCAGTTTAGGAGGATCCAAGGACTATGGCTACACCTTC	CASSLGGSKDYGYTF
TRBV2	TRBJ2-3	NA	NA	TGTGCCAGTAGAACCGGGGGAACGCAGTATTTT	CASRTGGTQYF
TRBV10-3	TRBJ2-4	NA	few	TGTGCCATCAGTGAGTCCGCCGAGAACATTCAGTACTTC	CAISESAENIQYF
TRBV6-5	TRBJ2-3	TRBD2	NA	TGTGCCAGCAGTTACGGGACTAGCGGAACCACAGATACGCAGTATTTT	CASSYGTSGTTDTQYF
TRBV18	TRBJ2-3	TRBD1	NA	TGTGCCAGCTCACCTATGGGACAGCGTTCAACAGATACGCAGTATTTT	CASSPMGQRSTDTQYF